Below, 5 T cell receptor beta chains from the same sample are listed, as sequenced in a study of blood T cell repertoires in COVID-19. Libraries were prepared by immunoSEQ multiplex PCR; TCRdb keeps only in-frame clonotypes and omits some of them. The table includes about 95,000 clones, under 90% detected once. Sequenced sample: peripheral blood. The receptors stem from a man aged 55-75 years with COVID-19, enrolled during active disease.

This clone was detected once. DNA of the CDR3: TGTGCCACCAGTGCCTTAGAGGAGACCCAGTACTTC. This translates into CATSALEETQYF. J is TRBJ2-5 and V is TRBV24-1; D not certain. Trimming removed 5 bases at V and 5 bases at J, with 8 bases between. CDR1 and CDR2 from the germline V gene are KGHDR and SFDVKD. The CDR3 has 12 residues.

The chain employs TRBV29-1 and TRBJ1-2; TRBD1 is a possible D gene (6 bases). Germline lookup yields CDR1 SQVTM and CDR2 ANQGSEA. V lost 7 bases and J 5 bases, leaving 17 bases between the germline ends. CDR3 size: 13 residues. The CDR3 region is CSAAVGAKYGYTF. For the CDR3, the DNA is TGCAGCGCCGCGGTGGGGGCAAAGTATGGCTACACCTTC. Supplemented by reference TRBV29-1 and TRBJ1-2, the full variable domain reads SAVISQKPSRDICQRGTSLTIQCQVDSQVTMMFWYRQQPGQSLTLIATANQGSEATYESGFVIDKFPISRPNLTFSTLTVSNMSPEDSSIYLCSAAVGAKYGYTFGSGTRLTVV.

The chain recombines TRBV5-1 with TRBJ1-3, with 7 bases aligning to TRBD1. Germline V gene sequence: CDR1 SGHRS, CDR2 YFSETQ. The CDR3 has 16 amino acids. Trimming took 3 bases from V and 0 from J; bases not matched to a gene: 6. The CDR3 coding sequence is TGCGCCAGCAGCTCGAGGGGACAGAGCTCTGGAAACACCATATATTTT. Translation: CASSSRGQSSGNTIYF. The full variable domain, completed using reference TRBV5-1 and TRBJ1-3, is KAGVTQTPRYLIKTRGQQVTLSCSPISGHRSVSWYQQTPGQGLQFLFEYFSETQRNKGNFPGRFSGRQFSNSRSEMNVSTLELGDSALYLCASSSRGQSSGNTIYFGEGSWLTVV.

The V and J genes are TRBV28 and TRBJ1-1; no definite D call. The V end lost 8 bases, the J end lost 2 bases, and 9 bases lay between the germline ends. Germline V gene data show CDR1 as MDHEN and CDR2 as SYDVKM. This CDR3 spans 12 amino acids. The CDR3 spells CASGLYNTEAFF. The CDR3 DNA reads TGTGCCAGCGGGCTTTACAACACTGAAGCTTTCTTT.

Worth noting for this clone: Other DNA sequences in the sample encode the same CDR3. The V call is TRBV18, the J call TRBJ2-3; 11 positions agree with TRBD2. The CDR3 covers 16 residues. Losses at the gene ends were 2 bases for V and 1 base for J; bases not matched to a gene: 2. Germline values: CDR1 KGHSH, CDR2 LQKENI. CDR3 amino acids: CASSPGTSGRTDTQYF. As DNA, the CDR3 is TGTGCCAGCTCACCAGGGACTAGCGGCCGCACAGATACGCAGTATTTT.